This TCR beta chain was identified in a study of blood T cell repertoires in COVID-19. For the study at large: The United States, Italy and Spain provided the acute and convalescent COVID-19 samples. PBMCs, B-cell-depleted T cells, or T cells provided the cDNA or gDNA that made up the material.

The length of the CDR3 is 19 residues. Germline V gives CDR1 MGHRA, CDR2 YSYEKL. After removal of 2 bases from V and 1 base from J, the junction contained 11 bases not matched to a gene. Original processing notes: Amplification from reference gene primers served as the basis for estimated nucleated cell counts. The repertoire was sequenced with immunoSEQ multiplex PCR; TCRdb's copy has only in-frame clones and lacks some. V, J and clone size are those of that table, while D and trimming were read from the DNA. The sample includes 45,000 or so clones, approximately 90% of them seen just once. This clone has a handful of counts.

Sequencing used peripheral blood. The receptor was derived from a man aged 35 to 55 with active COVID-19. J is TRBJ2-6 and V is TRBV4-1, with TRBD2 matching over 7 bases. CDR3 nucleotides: TGCGCCAGCAGCCAACGCACCTCGGGGGGATCTTCTGGGGCCAACGTCCTGACTTTC. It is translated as CASSQRTSGGSSGANVLTF.